The sample holds many counts of the clone carrying this TCR beta chain. Trimming cost V 7 bases and J 0 bases, with 10 bases left between them. The germline V gene encodes CDR1 ENHRY and CDR2 SYGVKD. The CDR3 has 14 amino acids. The data belong to a study of spatial heterogeneity in lung cancer. For the study at large: Donation came from approximately 69 patients with untreated early-stage non-small cell lung cancer. The study sequenced follow-up PBMC samples when they were available, at a median of approximately 2 years after resection.

Documented time point: blood at routine non-recurrence follow-up after resection. Whole RNA was taken from tumor, nontumor lung or frozen PBMC; it was then sequenced unsorted. TCRdb re-derived calls from the 5' RACE reads in MiXCR, one entry per CDR3 protein. The sample gives tens of thousands of distinct CDR3 sequences, around 6.1% of which show up once; roughly 21% is in the top ten. Specimen: PBMCs, collected at follow-up. The clonotype originates from a male donor with early-stage non-small cell lung cancer. V is TRBV10-3 and J is TRBJ2-1; D gene unclear. The chain's CDR3 is CAIKFAASYNEQFF. The CDR3 DNA reads as TGTGCCATCAAATTCGCTGCCTCCTACAATGAGCAGTTCTTC.